The rows below give T cell receptor beta chains drawn from one sample of a study of T cells expressing NK-cell markers. Using the 5' RACE reads, TCRdb records one entry per CDR3 protein without DNA. Its table records around 550,000 distinct CDR3 sequences. The source material was blood T cells: a sorted CD56 or NKG2C T cell subset, CD4+ or CD8+ T cells, or bulk PBMC T cells (not recorded which). Receptor source: a man younger than 35 in good health. Each CDR3 is given with its conserved first and last residue.

v_gene,j_gene,CDR3aa
TRBV12-3/TRBV12-4,TRBJ2-1,CASSSVAETAYNEQFF
TRBV6-5,TRBJ2-5,CASSLSTRHTSGWKTQYF
TRBV28,TRBJ2-7,CATLPDSRYEQYF
TRBV20-1,TRBJ2-1,CSANELNEQFF
TRBV6-5,TRBJ1-2,CASSYSRQNNYGYTF
TRBV28,TRBJ2-5,CASSFLRGGQETQYF
TRBV29-1,TRBJ1-2,CSVVPRAGEHYGYTF
TRBV5-1,TRBJ2-7,CASSLDRGQSYEQYF
TRBV12-3/TRBV12-4,TRBJ2-7,CASSFPNSREQYF
TRBV12-3/TRBV12-4,TRBJ2-3,CAIGLAGGTDTQYF
TRBV6-2/TRBV6-3,TRBJ2-1,CASRRDRGTNEQFF
TRBV7-9,TRBJ2-1,CASSPIRPTSGNYNEQFF
TRBV5-1,TRBJ2-1,CASEEASGSPYNEQFF
TRBV25-1,TRBJ2-5,CASSESIVGVGKTQYF
TRBV5-1,TRBJ2-1,CASSLWGNREWANNEQFF
TRBV6-5,TRBJ1-2,CASSYLPGRQGSSGYTF
TRBV18,TRBJ2-1,CASSPLAGGPDEQFF
TRBV24-1,TRBJ2-2,CATSGIGADGRELFF
TRBV5-1,TRBJ2-3,CASLSGGSITDTQYF
TRBV5-1,TRBJ2-3,CASGWDRRTGDTQYF
TRBV29-1,TRBJ1-4,CSARGGTNEKLFF
TRBV29-1,TRBJ2-3,CSVALRSLRFGQYF
TRBV6-4,TRBJ2-3,CASSDGEVSTDTQYF
TRBV5-5,TRBJ1-5,CASSLDLEGAYSNQPQHF
TRBV6-1,TRBJ1-1,CASRRLQGANTEAFF
TRBV6-1,TRBJ1-5,CASSELGGAIANQPQHF
TRBV20-1,TRBJ1-1,CSAPVEVFNTEAFF
TRBV5-1,TRBJ1-1,CASSIGQGTTEAFF
TRBV5-1,TRBJ2-7,CASSLPGQRDSYEQYF
TRBV20-1,TRBJ2-7,CSAGTGASEQYF
TRBV6-2/TRBV6-3,TRBJ2-3,CASSYSRLVADTQYF
TRBV29-1,TRBJ1-1,CSGLQGAGTEAFF
TRBV5-5,TRBJ2-2,CASSFTLAVTGELFF
TRBV7-2,TRBJ2-2,CASSWTSGSYGELFF
TRBV10-3,TRBJ1-6,CAVGDGINSPLHF
TRBV11-1,TRBJ2-6,CASSSRASASSGANVLTF
TRBV7-2,TRBJ2-5,CASSSFTGPPVGETQYF
TRBV14,TRBJ1-1,CASSQDPGTVNTEAFF
TRBV6-5,TRBJ2-5,CASSFPGQEKETQYF
TRBV4-2,TRBJ2-1,CASSREKTGGTYNEQFF
TRBV7-6,TRBJ2-5,CASSLDASGYGTQYF
TRBV3-1,TRBJ2-7,CASSQVSGGGLEQYF
TRBV6-1,TRBJ2-2,CASSSVGGLAGELFF
TRBV6-5,TRBJ2-7,CASSRRAGEQYF
TRBV27,TRBJ2-1,CASKKWGSYNEQFF
TRBV28,TRBJ2-3,CLCSGRTDTQYF
TRBV5-1,TRBJ2-4,CASSPGYGQGGNIQYF
TRBV11-2,TRBJ2-7,CASSPTGLAGVLSYEQYF